A single sample gave rise to the 3 T cell receptor beta chains below, sequenced in a study of T cell repertoires in cytomegalovirus infection. Each CDR3 protein gets one entry after TCRdb re-called the reads with MiXCR. This sample has about 600,000 distinct CDR3 sequences, with roughly a quarter found just once. The sample was CD8+ T cells from PBMCs. The receptors were gathered from a human donor in good health (CMV status not recorded). Some clones in this sample may be carry-over from other donors' samples.

This clonotype has just a few counts. The chain carries TRBV27 and TRBJ2-5; 15 positions match TRBD2. The germline CDR1 and CDR2 sequences are MNHEY and SMNVEV (reference sequence). CDR3 length equals 16 residues. Trimming at V came to 5 bases and at J to 4 bases, leaving 5 bases not matched to a gene. CDR3 sequence reads: CASSTGLAGGPETQYF. CDR3 coding DNA: TGTGCCAGCAGTACTGGACTAGCGGGGGGGCCAGAGACCCAGTACTTC.

This clonotype was counted at least ten times. The chain employs TRBV2 and TRBJ1-6; no reliable D call. Per the germline V gene, CDR1 is SNHLY and CDR2 is FYNNEI. The length of the CDR3 is 10 residues. The V gene lost 6 bases and the J gene lost 14 bases, with 8 bases spanning the gap. CDR3 amino acids: CASRGSTLHF. The CDR3 nucleotides read TGTGCCAGCAGGGGGTCCACCCTCCACTTT.

The table lists this clonotype with many counts. The CDR3 reads CASSLGQGSNQPQHF. The CDR3 bases are TGTGCCAGCAGCCTGGGGCAGGGTAGCAATCAGCCCCAGCATTTT. The chain joins TRBV14 to TRBJ1-5, with D perhaps matching TRBD1 (5 bases). This CDR3 has 15 residues. V lost 4 bases, J lost 0 bases, and 10 bases lay in between. Per the germline V gene, CDR1 is SGHDN and CDR2 is FVKESK. The whole variable domain, remainder taken from reference TRBV14 and TRBJ1-5, is EAGVTQFPSHSVIEKGQTVTLRCDPISGHDNLYWYRRVMGKEIKFLLHFVKESKQDESGMPNNRFLAERTGGTYSTLKVQPAELEDSGVYFCASSLGQGSNQPQHFGDGTRLSIL.